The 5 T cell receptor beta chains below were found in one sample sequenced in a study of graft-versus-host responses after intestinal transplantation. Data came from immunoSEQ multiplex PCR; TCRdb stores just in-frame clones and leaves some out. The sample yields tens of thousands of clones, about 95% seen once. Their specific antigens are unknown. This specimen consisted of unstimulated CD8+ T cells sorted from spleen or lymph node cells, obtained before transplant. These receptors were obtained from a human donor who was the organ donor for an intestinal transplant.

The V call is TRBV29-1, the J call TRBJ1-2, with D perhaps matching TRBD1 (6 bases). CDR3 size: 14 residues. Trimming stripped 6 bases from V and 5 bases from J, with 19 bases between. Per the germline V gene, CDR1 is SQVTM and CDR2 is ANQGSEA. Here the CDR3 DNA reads TGCAGCGTAGTAGGGGGTTCCACTCTTTATGGCTACACCTTC. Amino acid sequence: CSVVGGSTLYGYTF.

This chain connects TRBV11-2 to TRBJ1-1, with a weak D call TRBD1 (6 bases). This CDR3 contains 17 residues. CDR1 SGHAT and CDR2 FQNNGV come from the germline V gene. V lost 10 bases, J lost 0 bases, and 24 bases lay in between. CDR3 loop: CATGPYGGPLMNTEAFF. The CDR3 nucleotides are TGTGCCACCGGACCTTACGGGGGGCCCCTAATGAACACTGAAGCTTTCTTT. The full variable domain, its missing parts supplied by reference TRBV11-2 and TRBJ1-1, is EAGVAQSPRYKIIEKRQSVAFWCNPISGHATLYWYQQILGQGPKLLIQFQNNGVVDDSQLPKDRFSAERLKGVDSTLKIQPAKLEDSAVYLCATGPYGGPLMNTEAFFGQGTRLTVV.

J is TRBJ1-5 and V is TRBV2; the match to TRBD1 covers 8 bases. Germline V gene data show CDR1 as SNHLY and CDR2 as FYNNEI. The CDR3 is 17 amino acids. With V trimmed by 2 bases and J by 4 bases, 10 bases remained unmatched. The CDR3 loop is CASSEFSGTGFNQPQHF. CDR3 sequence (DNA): TGTGCCAGCAGTGAATTTAGCGGGACAGGCTTTAATCAGCCCCAGCATTTT.

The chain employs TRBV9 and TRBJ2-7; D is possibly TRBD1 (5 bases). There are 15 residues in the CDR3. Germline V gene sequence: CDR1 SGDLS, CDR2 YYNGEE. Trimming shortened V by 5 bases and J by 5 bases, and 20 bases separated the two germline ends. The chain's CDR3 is CASSEGHPVWDEQYF. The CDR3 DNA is TGTGCCAGCAGTGAAGGACATCCGGTTTGGGACGAGCAGTACTTC.

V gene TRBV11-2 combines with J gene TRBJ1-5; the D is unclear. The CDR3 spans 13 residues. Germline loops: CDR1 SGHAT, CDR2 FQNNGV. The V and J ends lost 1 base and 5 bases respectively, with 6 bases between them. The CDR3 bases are TGTGCCAGCAGCTTAGGACGGGATCAGCCCCAGCATTTT. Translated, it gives CASSLGRDQPQHF.